The rows below give T cell receptor beta chains drawn from one sample of a study of cytomegalovirus exposure and HLA in healthy donors. Profiled with immunoSEQ multiplex PCR; TCRdb holds only in-frame clones, not every one. The data contain about 140,000 clones, approximately 80% of them seen just once; the ten biggest clones take up 1.5% to 2%. The sequenced material came from PBMCs. These receptors all come from a woman in her forties in good health and CMV-seronegative. The conserved cysteine and the conserved F or W are not part of the CDR3 here. The order of the fields is V gene, J gene, CDR3 protein.

TRBV29-1	TRBJ2-7	SVGKREFSYEQY
TRBV4-3	TRBJ1-3	ASSQDWSAGSSGNTIY
TRBV7-8	TRBJ1-6	ASSAQVYNSPLH
TRBV7-6	TRBJ2-1	ASSSLTVYNEQF
TRBV7-9	TRBJ1-1	ASSWTGGGTEAF
TRBV2	TRBJ2-5	ASSMETGAAKTQY
TRBV27	TRBJ1-6	ASSLASTAYSPLH
TRBV28	TRBJ2-2	ASGGLAEVSSGELF
TRBV19	TRBJ2-5	ASQGTSGKETQY
TRBV5-6	TRBJ2-7	ASSSIRTGLAYEQY
TRBV29-1	TRBJ1-5	SAKLAGLNQPQH
TRBV7-2	TRBJ2-7	ASSGYLASGSYEQY
TRBV28	TRBJ2-5	AARDRSLWAQY
TRBV9	TRBJ2-1	ASSGSGSSYNEQF
TRBV4-1	TRBJ1-3	ASSRILGRRERNTIY
TRBV29-1	TRBJ2-7	SVEETSGRAYEQY
TRBV18	TRBJ1-1	ASSPGQDTEAF
TRBV7-9	TRBJ2-3	ASSSGLSTDTQY
TRBV29-1	TRBJ1-2	SVHQGQGNYGYT
TRBV2	TRBJ1-5	ASSEYSGNQPQH
TRBV6-4	TRBJ2-1	ASSGLGNEQF
TRBV28	TRBJ2-2	ASSSRTSGRSTGELF
TRBV5-1	TRBJ2-7	ASSSIAGGPIVEQY
TRBV7-2	TRBJ2-3	ASRLGPGQGATDTQY
TRBV5-1	TRBJ2-7	ASSPGTESPYEQY
TRBV7-9	TRBJ2-4	ASSLGTGEILAKNIQY
TRBV18	TRBJ2-7	ASSPPDIREVYEQY
TRBV28	TRBJ1-1	ASSLSLGAGTEAF
TRBV30	TRBJ1-4	AWNWGPNEKLF
TRBV27	TRBJ1-2	ASARDRSYGYT
TRBV7-9	TRBJ2-2	ASSRVDMPTGELF
TRBV9	TRBJ2-1	ASSVGRLAGVRNEQF
TRBV28	TRBJ2-5	ASRYRGQGVTQY
TRBV11-2	TRBJ2-5	ASSFARQETQY
TRBV4-3	TRBJ2-7	ASSQAVGGGTRSYEQY
TRBV7-2	TRBJ1-2	ASSFGTGGIYGYT
TRBV15	TRBJ2-1	ATSRGGSSYNEQF
TRBV10-2	TRBJ1-5	ASSEFRDQPQH
TRBV4-3	TRBJ1-5	ASSQERSPYQPQH
TRBV6-4	TRBJ1-5	ASSDLDRAVNQPQH
TRBV7-8	TRBJ2-3	ASSQTSPGQGPDTQY